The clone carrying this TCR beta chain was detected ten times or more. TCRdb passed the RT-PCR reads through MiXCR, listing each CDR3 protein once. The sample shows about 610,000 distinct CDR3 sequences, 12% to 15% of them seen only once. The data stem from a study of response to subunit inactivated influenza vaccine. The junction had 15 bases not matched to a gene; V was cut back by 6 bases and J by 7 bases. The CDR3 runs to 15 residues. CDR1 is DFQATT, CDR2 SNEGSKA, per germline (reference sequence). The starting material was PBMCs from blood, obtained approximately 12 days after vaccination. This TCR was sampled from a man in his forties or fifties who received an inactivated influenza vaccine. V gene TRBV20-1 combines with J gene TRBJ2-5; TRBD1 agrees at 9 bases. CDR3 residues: CSARDRAQVLGTQYF. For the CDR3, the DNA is TGCAGTGCACGGGACAGGGCCCAAGTACTGGGGACCCAGTACTTC.